This TCR beta chain was captured by sequencing in a study of T cell responses to AZD1222 COVID-19 vaccine. Here immunoSEQ multiplex PCR was the method, and the copy in TCRdb shows in-frame clones only, minus some. In the table there are around 120,000 clones, roughly 90% of which are singletons. This clone is a singleton in its sample. What it binds is not known. The V end was cut by 8 bases, the J end by 2 bases, with 19 bases between. There are 15 residues in the CDR3. CDR1 is MNHEY, CDR2 SVGAGI, per germline. Overall study findings and caveats: Across spike, vaccine-associated CD4 TCRs were found, dominant at 160-218 and 743-854. Spike-specific TCR breadth and depth rose after two AZD1222 doses. Donors in the cohort were predominantly white British and more often female, and clonal diversity was possibly underestimated.

The chain carries TRBV6-5 and TRBJ2-7, with TRBD2 as a possible D gene (6 bases). This specimen was peripheral blood, taken on day 0 of AZD1222 vaccination. The sequence was obtained from an adult in good health. The CDR3 is CASQTSGTGTYEQYF. CDR3 coding DNA: TGTGCCAGCCAAACTTCCGGGACTGGGACCTACGAGCAGTACTTC.